This T cell receptor beta chain was sequenced during a study of OX40 agonist ivuxolimab in advanced cancers. At the level of the study: Males comprised 82.7% of the group, whose mean age was about 61 years (range about 23 to 80). People who had prior anti-PD-1, anti-PD-L1 or anti-CTLA-4 therapy could take part, and under 45% had some.

Notes on the study in general: Researchers did not determine the expanded peripheral T cells' antigen specificity.

Data came from immunoSEQ multiplex PCR; TCRdb stores just in-frame clones and leaves some out. The sample has approximately 90,000 clones, around 87% seen once. Turning to this clone: Its antigen is not identified.

There are 15 residues in the CDR3. CDR1 is KGHSH, CDR2 LQKENI, per germline. The V and J ends lost 6 bases and 2 bases respectively, with 16 bases between them. The chain links TRBV18 to TRBJ2-5, with a tentative D call TRBD2 (6 bases). Specimen: CD4+ or CD8+ T cells sorted from blood, collected in a trial of the OX40 agonist ivuxolimab. The TCR originated in an adult with an advanced solid tumor such as melanoma, head and neck, liver or kidney cancer. Here the CDR3 reads CASSPGRGTQETQYF. The CDR3 DNA reads TGTGCCAGCTCCCCGGGGCGCGGGACGCAAGAGACCCAGTACTTC. The whole variable domain, filled in from reference TRBV18 and TRBJ2-5, reads NAGVMQNPRHLVRRRGQEARLRCSPMKGHSHVYWYRQLPEEGLKFMVYLQKENIIDESGMPKERFSAEFPKEGPSILRIQQVVRGDSAAYFCASSPGRGTQETQYFGPGTRLLVL.